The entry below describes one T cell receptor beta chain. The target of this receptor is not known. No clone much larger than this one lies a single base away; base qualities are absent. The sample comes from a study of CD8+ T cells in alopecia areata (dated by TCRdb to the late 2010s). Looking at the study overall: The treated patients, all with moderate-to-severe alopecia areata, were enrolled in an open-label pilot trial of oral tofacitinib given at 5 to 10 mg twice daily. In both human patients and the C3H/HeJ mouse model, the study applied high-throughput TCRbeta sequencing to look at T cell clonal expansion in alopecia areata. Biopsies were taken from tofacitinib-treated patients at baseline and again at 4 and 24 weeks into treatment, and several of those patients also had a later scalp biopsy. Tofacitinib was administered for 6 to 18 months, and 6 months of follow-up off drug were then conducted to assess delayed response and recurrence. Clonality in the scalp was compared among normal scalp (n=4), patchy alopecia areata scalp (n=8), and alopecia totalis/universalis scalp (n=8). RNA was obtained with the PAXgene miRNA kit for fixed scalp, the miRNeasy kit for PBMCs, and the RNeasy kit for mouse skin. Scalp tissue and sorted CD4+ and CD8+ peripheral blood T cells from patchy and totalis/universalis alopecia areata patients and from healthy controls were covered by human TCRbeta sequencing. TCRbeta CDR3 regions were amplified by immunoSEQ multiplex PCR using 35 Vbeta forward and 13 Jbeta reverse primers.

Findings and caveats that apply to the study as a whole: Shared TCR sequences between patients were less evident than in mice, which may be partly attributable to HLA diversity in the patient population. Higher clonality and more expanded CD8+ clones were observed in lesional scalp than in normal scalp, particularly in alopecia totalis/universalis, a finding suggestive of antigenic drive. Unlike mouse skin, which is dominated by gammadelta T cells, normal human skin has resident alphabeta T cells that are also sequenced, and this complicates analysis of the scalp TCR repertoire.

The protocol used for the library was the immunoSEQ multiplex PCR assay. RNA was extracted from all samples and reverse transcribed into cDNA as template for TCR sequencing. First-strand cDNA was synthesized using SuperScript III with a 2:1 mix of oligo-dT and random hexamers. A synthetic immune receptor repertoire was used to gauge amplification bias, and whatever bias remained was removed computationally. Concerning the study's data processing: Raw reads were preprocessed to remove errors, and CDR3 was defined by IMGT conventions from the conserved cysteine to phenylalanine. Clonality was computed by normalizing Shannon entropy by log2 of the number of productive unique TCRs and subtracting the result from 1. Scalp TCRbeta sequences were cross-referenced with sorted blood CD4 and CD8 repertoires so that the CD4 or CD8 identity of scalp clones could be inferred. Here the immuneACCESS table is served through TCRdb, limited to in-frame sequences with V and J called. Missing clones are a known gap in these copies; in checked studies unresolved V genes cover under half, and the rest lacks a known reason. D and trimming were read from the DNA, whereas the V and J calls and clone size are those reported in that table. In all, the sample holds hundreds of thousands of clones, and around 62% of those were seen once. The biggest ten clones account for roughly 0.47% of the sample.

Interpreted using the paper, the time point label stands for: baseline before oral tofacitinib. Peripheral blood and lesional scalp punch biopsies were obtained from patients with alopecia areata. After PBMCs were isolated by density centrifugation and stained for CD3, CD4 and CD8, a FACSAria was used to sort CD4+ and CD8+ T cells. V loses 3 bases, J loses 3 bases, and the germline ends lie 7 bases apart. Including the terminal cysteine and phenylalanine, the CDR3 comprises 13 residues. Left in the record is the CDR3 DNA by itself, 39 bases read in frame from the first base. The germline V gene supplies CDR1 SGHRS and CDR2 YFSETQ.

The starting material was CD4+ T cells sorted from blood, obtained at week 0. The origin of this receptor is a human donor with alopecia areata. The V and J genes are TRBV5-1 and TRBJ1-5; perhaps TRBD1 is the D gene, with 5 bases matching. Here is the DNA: TGCGCCAGCAGCTCAGGGAACAATCAGCCCCAGCATTTT. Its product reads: CASSSGNNQPQHF. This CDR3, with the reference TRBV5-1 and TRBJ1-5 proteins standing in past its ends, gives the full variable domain KAGVTQTPRYLIKTRGQQVTLSCSPISGHRSVSWYQQTPGQGLQFLFEYFSETQRNKGNFPGRFSGRQFSNSRSEMNVSTLELGDSALYLCASSSGNNQPQHFGDGTRLSIL.